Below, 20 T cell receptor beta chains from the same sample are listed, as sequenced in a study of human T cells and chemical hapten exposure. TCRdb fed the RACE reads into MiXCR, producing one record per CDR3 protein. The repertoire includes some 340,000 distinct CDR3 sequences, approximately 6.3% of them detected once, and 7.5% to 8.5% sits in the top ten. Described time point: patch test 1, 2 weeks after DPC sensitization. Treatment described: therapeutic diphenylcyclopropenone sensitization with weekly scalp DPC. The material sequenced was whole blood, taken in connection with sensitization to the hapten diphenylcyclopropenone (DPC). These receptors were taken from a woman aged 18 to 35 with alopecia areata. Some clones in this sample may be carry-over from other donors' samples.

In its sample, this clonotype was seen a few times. This CDR3 reads CASSQDGGWGREKLFF. Written as DNA, the CDR3 is TGTGCCAGCAGCCAAGATGGCGGGTGGGGGAGGGAAAAACTGTTTTTT. The chain carries TRBV4-2 and TRBJ1-4, with D possibly being TRBD1 (5 bases). The CDR3 spans 16 residues. The germline gives CDR1 LGHNA, CDR2 YNFKEQ. V was trimmed by 0 bases and J by 8 bases, leaving 16 bases between them.

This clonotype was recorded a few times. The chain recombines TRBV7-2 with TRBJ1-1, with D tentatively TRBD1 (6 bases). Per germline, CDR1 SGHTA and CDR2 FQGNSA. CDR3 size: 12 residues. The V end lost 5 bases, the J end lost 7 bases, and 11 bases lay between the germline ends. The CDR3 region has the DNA TGTGCCAGCAGCGAGGGGGACGGTGAAGCTTTCTTT. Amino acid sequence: CASSEGDGEAFF.

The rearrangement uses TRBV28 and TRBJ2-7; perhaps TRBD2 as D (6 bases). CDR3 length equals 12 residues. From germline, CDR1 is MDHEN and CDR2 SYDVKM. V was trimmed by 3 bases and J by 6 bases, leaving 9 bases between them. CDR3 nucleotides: TGTGCCAGCAGTTTTATGGGGGGCGAGCAGTACTTC. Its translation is CASSFMGGEQYF.

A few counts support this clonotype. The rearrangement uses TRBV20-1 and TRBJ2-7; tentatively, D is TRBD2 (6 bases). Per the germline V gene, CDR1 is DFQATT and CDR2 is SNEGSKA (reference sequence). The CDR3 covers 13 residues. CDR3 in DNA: TGCAGGCTTTTCTGCGGGACGGGTTACGAGCAGTACTTC. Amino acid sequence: CRLFCGTGYEQYF.

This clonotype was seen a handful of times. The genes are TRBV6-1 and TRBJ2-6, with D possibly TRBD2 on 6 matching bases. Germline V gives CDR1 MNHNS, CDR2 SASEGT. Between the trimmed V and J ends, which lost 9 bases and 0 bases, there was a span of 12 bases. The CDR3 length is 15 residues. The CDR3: CASTRENSGANVLTF. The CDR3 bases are TGTGCCAGTACCCGGGAGAACTCTGGGGCCAACGTCCTGACTTTC.

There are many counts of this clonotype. CDR3 residues: CASSLLAGAEQYF. The CDR3 region has the DNA TGCGCCAGCAGCTTGCTAGCGGGGGCTGAGCAGTACTTC. The chain joins TRBV5-1 to TRBJ2-7, with 10 bases fitting TRBD2. The CDR3 totals 13 residues. Looked up from germline, CDR1 is SGHRS and CDR2 is YFSETQ. V was pared by 1 base and J by 7 bases, with 2 bases of the junction left unmatched.

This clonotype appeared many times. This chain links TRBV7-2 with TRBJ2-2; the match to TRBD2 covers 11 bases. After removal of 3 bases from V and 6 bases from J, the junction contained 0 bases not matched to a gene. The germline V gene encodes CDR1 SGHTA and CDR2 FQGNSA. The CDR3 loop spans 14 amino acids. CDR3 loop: CASSFSGGAGELFF. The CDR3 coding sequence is TGTGCCAGCAGCTTTAGCGGGGGGGCCGGGGAGCTGTTTTTT.

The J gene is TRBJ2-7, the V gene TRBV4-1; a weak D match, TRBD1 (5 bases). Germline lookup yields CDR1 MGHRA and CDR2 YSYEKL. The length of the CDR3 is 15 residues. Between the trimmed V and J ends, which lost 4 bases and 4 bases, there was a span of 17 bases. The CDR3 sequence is CASSLDSRQLYEQYF. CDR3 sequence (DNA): TGCGCCAGCAGCCTCGACTCCAGACAGCTTTACGAGCAGTACTTC.

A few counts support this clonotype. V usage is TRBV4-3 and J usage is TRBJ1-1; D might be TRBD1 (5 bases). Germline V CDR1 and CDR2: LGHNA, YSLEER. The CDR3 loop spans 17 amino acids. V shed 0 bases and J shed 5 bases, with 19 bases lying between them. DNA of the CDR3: TGCGCCAGCAGCCAAGATCCTGTTGGGGGGAAGAGGACTGAAGCTTTCTTT. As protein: CASSQDPVGGKRTEAFF.

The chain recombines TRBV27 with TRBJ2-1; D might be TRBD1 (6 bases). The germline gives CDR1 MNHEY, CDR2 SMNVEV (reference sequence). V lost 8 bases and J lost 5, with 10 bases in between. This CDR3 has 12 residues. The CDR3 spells CASRDINNEQFF. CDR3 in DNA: TGTGCCAGCCGGGACATAAACAATGAGCAGTTCTTC.

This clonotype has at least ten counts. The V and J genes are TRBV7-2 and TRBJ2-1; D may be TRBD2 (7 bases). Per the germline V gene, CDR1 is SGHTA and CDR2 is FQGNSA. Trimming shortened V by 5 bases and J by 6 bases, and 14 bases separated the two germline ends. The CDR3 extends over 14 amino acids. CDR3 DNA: TGTGCCAGCAGCCCCATGGGGGGGCTCAATGAGCAGTTCTTC. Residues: CASSPMGGLNEQFF. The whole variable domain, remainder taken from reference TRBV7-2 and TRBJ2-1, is GAGVSQSPSNKVTEKGKDVELRCDPISGHTALYWYRQSLGQGLEFLIYFQGNSAPDKSGLPSDRFSAERTGGSVSTLTIQRTQQEDSAVYLCASSPMGGLNEQFFGPGTRLTVL.

The CDR3 loop is CASSYTGLAEADTQYF. CDR3 in DNA: TGTGCCAGCAGTTACACCGGACTAGCGGAGGCAGATACGCAGTATTTT. The chain has TRBV6-2 or TRBV6-3 and TRBJ2-3, with 10 bases aligning to TRBD2. Germline-derived CDR1 and CDR2 are MNHEY and SVGEGT. There are 16 residues in the CDR3. V gave up 2 bases and J gave up 4 bases; unmatched junction bases: 6.

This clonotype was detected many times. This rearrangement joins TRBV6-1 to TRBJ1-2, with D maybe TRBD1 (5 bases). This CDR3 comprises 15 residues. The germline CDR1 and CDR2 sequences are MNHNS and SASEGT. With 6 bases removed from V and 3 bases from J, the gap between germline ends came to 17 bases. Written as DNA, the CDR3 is TGTGCCAGCAGGACCGGGGGAGGGCGCCACTATGGCTACACCTTC. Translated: CASRTGGGRHYGYTF.

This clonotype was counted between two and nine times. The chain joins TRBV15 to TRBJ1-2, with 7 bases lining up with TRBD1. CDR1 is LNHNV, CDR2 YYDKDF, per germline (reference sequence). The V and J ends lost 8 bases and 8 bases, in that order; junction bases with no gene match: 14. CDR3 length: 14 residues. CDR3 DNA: TGTGCCACCGCCTTCTACCGGGACAGCGCGGGCTACACCTTC. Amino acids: CATAFYRDSAGYTF.

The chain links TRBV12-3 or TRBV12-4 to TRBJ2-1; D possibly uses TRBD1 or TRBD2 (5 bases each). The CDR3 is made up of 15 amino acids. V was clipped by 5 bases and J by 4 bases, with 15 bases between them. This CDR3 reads CASSQLGDQYNEQFF. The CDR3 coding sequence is TGTGCCAGCAGTCAGTTGGGGGACCAATACAATGAGCAGTTCTTC.

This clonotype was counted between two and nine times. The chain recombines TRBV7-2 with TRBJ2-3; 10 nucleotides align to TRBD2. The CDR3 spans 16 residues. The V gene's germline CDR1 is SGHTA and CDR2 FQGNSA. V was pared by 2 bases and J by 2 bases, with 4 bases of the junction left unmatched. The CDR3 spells CASSLSAGGLTDTQYF. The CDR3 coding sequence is TGTGCCAGCAGCTTATCAGCGGGGGGGCTCACAGATACGCAGTATTTT.

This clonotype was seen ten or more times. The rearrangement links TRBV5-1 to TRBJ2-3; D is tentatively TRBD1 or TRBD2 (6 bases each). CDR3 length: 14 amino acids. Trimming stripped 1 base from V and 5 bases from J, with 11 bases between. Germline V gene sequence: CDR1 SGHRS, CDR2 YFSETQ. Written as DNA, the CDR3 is TGCGCCAGCAGCTTGCAGGAGGGGGAAGATACGCAGTATTTT. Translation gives CASSLQEGEDTQYF.

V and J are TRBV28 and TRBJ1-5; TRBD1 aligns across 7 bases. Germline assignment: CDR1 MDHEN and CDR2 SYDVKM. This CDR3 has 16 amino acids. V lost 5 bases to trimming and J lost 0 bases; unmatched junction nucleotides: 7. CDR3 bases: TGTGCCAGCAGTCTAGACAGGGCCTATAGCAATCAGCCCCAGCATTTT. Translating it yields CASSLDRAYSNQPQHF.

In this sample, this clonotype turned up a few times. CDR3 in amino acids: CASSLATRLARSTDTQYF. The CDR3, as DNA: TGTGCCAGCAGCTTGGCGACCCGACTAGCGCGTAGCACAGATACGCAGTATTTT. V usage is TRBV7-2 and J usage is TRBJ2-3; 8 bases fit TRBD2. The J segment lost 0 bases and the V segment lost 3 bases, leaving 11 bases of the junction unmatched. CDR1 SGHTA and CDR2 FQGNSA come from the germline V gene. The CDR3 loop spans 18 amino acids.

CDR3 loop: CASSQGRSGTQYF. The DNA for the CDR3 is TGTGCCAGCAGCCAAGGGCGGAGCGGGACCCAGTACTTC. The rearrangement uses TRBV3-1 and TRBJ2-5, with D maybe TRBD2 (5 bases). The CDR3 totals 13 residues. The V end lost 1 base, the J end lost 7 bases, and 10 bases lay between the germline ends. In germline, CDR1 is LGHDT, CDR2 YNNKEL (reference sequence).